A single sample gave rise to the 32 T cell receptor beta chains below, sequenced in a study of blood T cell repertoires in COVID-19. Here immunoSEQ multiplex PCR was the method, and the copy in TCRdb shows in-frame clones only, minus some. The sample lists about 45,000 clones; approximately 86% were seen once. The sequenced sample consisted of peripheral blood. The receptors shown here come from a man aged 80 or over in a cohort sampled during active COVID-19.

The chain carries TRBV29-1 and TRBJ1-2; D is perhaps TRBD1 (5 bases). V was cut by 6 bases and J by 4 bases, with 12 bases left in between. CDR3 length equals 12 residues. From germline, CDR1 is SQVTM and CDR2 ANQGSEA. The CDR3 DNA reads as TGCAGCGTAGTTACAGGCTTCTATGGCTACACCTTC. It translates to CSVVTGFYGYTF.

The chain joins TRBV5-6 to TRBJ1-2; D ambiguous. CDR3 length equals 18 residues. The germline CDR1 and CDR2 sequences are SGHDT and YYEEEE. Trimming removed 0 bases at V and 0 bases at J, with 18 bases between. The CDR3 bases are TGTGCCAGCAGCTTGGCACCCCCTTCCCTTCTAGCTAACTATGGCTACACCTTC. It is translated as CASSLAPPSLLANYGYTF.

The chain is built from TRBV9 and TRBJ1-3; D is ambiguous. This CDR3 spans 15 amino acids. Trimming stripped 3 bases from V and 4 bases from J, with 14 bases between. Germline values: CDR1 SGDLS, CDR2 YYNGEE. The CDR3: CASSAAGGPGNTIYF. CDR3 in DNA: TGTGCCAGCAGCGCCGCGGGAGGGCCGGGAAACACCATATATTTT.

In this sample, this clone turned up a few times. The J gene is TRBJ2-1, the V gene TRBV15; TRBD1 is a possible D gene (6 bases). The CDR3 runs to 12 residues. The ends were cut back, 3 bases at V and 9 bases at J, with 9 bases in the middle. Germline-derived CDR1 and CDR2 are LNHNV and YYDKDF (reference sequence). For the CDR3, the DNA is TGTGCCACCAGCAGGACAGGTCGTGAGCAGTTCTTC. Translation gives CATSRTGREQFF.

V usage is TRBV6-6 and J usage is TRBJ1-5; no definite D call. V lost 5 bases to trimming and J lost 0 bases, with 11 bases between them. CDR1 and CDR2 from the germline V gene are MNHNY and SVGAGI (reference sequence). The CDR3 has 15 amino acids. The CDR3 region has the DNA TGTGCCAGCAGTACAGAGAGCTATAGCAATCAGCCCCAGCATTTT. Its protein is CASSTESYSNQPQHF.

The rearrangement uses TRBV3-1 (or the pseudogene TRBV3-2) and TRBJ1-4, with D maybe TRBD1 (6 bases). The length of the CDR3 is 17 residues. Germline CDR1 LGHDT, CDR2 YNNKEL (reference sequence). V lost 4 bases and J 5 bases, leaving 20 bases between the germline ends. The CDR3 sequence is CASSPRLPGHPNEKLFF. The CDR3 region has the DNA TGTGCCAGCAGCCCCCGACTTCCGGGACATCCCAATGAAAAACTGTTTTTT.

V and J are TRBV7-3 and TRBJ2-3, with 10 bases that match TRBD1. The CDR3 has 18 amino acids. After removal of 2 bases from V and 3 bases from J, the junction contained 11 bases not matched to a gene. Per germline, CDR1 SGHTA and CDR2 FQGTGA. The CDR3 sequence is CASSLGLGQGSETDTQYF. The DNA of the CDR3 is TGTGCCAGCAGCTTAGGATTGGGACAGGGGTCGGAGACAGATACGCAGTATTTT.

V is TRBV2 and J is TRBJ2-3; 10 bases agree with TRBD2. The J segment lost 5 bases and the V segment lost 5 bases, leaving 10 bases of the junction unmatched. The CDR3 runs 16 residues. The germline V gene has CDR1 SNHLY and CDR2 FYNNEI. The CDR3 sequence is CASSPQAGGPIDTQYF. CDR3 DNA: TGTGCCAGCAGTCCTCAAGCGGGAGGGCCGATAGATACGCAGTATTTT.

The chain links TRBV5-4 to TRBJ2-3; 12 positions match TRBD2. The CDR3 totals 18 residues. Trimming at V came to 1 base and at J to 4 bases, leaving 10 bases not matched to a gene. In germline, CDR1 is SGHNT, CDR2 YYREEE (reference sequence). This CDR3 is CASSLRLASGGGPDTQYF. The DNA for the CDR3 is TGTGCCAGCAGCTTGCGACTGGCTAGCGGGGGGGGGCCAGATACGCAGTATTTT.

The CDR3 reads CATSRDGQSTDTQYF. CDR3 in DNA: TGTGCCACCAGCAGAGATGGACAGAGCACAGATACGCAGTATTTT. J is TRBJ2-3 and V is TRBV15, with D possibly matching TRBD1 (6 bases). The germline V and J ends were trimmed by 0 bases and 0 bases, with 7 bases remaining between them. Looked up from germline, CDR1 is LNHNV and CDR2 is YYDKDF (reference sequence). The CDR3 extends over 15 amino acids.

The chain joins TRBV5-5 to TRBJ1-3, with D hard to call. Germline V lookup: CDR1 SGHKS, CDR2 YYEKEE (reference sequence). Trimming cost V 0 bases and J 4 bases, with 5 bases left between them. This CDR3 has 13 amino acids. The chain's CDR3 is CASSLGQGNTIYF. As DNA, the CDR3 is TGTGCCAGCAGCTTGGGGCAGGGAAACACCATATATTTT.

This sequence joins TRBV7-8 and TRBJ1-3; 9 nucleotides agree with TRBD1. J gave up 1 base and V 10 bases, and 11 bases lay outside the gene matches. CDR1 SGHVS and CDR2 FQNEAQ come from the germline V gene. This CDR3 contains 16 residues. CDR3 loop: CATSEGQGRSGNTIYF. CDR3 DNA: TGTGCCACCAGTGAAGGACAGGGGAGGTCTGGAAACACCATATATTTT.

The chain couples TRBV2 to TRBJ1-6; weak D call: TRBD1 (5 bases). The CDR3 sequence is 15 residues long. The germline gives CDR1 SNHLY, CDR2 FYNNEI. The V and J ends lost 2 bases and 10 bases respectively, with 15 bases between them. The CDR3 sequence: CASSEHPGVSSPLHF. Written as DNA, the CDR3 is TGTGCCAGCAGTGAACATCCGGGGGTGAGCTCACCCCTCCACTTT.

This sequence joins TRBV5-1 and TRBJ1-1, with D possibly TRBD1 on 5 matching bases. Germline values: CDR1 SGHRS, CDR2 YFSETQ. Deletions cut 1 base from V and 1 base from J, with 5 bases between. The CDR3 has 13 residues. Here the CDR3 DNA reads TGCGCCAGCAGCTTGACAGGGAACACTGAAGCTTTCTTT. Its translation is CASSLTGNTEAFF.

The chain has TRBV5-1 and TRBJ2-3; 9 bases map to TRBD1. Germline-derived CDR1 and CDR2 are SGHRS and YFSETQ. This CDR3 has 20 residues. The junction had 20 bases not matched to a gene; V was cut back by 2 bases and J by 4 bases. The CDR3 coding sequence is TGCGCCAGCAGCTTTTGGGGGCCCGGGCCGGGACAGGGAGCGGCAGATACGCAGTATTTT. Its protein product is CASSFWGPGPGQGAADTQYF.

V is TRBV7-9 and J is TRBJ2-5; perhaps TRBD2 as D (5 bases). This CDR3 contains 14 residues. CDR1 is SEHNR and CDR2 is FQNEAQ in the germline V gene (reference sequence). Trimming took off 1 base at V and 7 bases at J, with 13 bases between the two ends. The CDR3: CASSLDTSRGTQYF. The DNA for the CDR3 is TGTGCCAGCAGCTTAGATACCTCACGGGGGACCCAGTACTTC.

The chain carries TRBV5-1 and TRBJ2-3; tentative D call: TRBD1 (6 bases). The CDR3 runs 16 residues. Germline V gene sequence: CDR1 SGHRS, CDR2 YFSETQ. The V gene lost 4 bases and the J gene lost 1 base, with 16 bases spanning the gap. The CDR3 bases are TGCGCCAGCAGCCCCATGGGACAAACGGGCACAGATACGCAGTATTTT. This gives the protein CASSPMGQTGTDTQYF.

J is TRBJ1-6 and V is TRBV18; D is ambiguous. The CDR3 spans 15 residues. V was clipped by 2 bases and J by 3 bases, with 8 bases between them. Germline loops: CDR1 KGHSH, CDR2 LQKENI. Here the CDR3 reads CASSPAQNYNSPLHF. The CDR3 coding sequence is TGTGCCAGCTCACCAGCACAGAACTATAATTCACCCCTCCACTTT.

The V gene is TRBV5-1, the J gene TRBJ2-3; unclear D gene. Germline CDR1 and CDR2: SGHRS and YFSETQ. Trimming pared 0 bases from V and 6 bases from J, leaving 11 bases between. CDR3 length: 14 amino acids. The CDR3 sequence: CASSLEPSSDTQYF. CDR3 sequence (DNA): TGCGCCAGCAGCTTGGAGCCGTCGTCGGATACGCAGTATTTT.

The chain couples TRBV10-1 to TRBJ2-1; 13 nucleotides align to TRBD2. Trimming removed 11 bases from V and 2 bases from J; junction bases left unmatched: 15. The CDR3 is made up of 18 amino acids. Germline V CDR1 and CDR2: WNHNN, SYGVQD (reference sequence). CDR3: CASHRGTSGIDTYNEQFF. The CDR3 bases are TGCGCCTCCCACCGGGGGACTAGCGGGATTGACACCTACAATGAGCAGTTCTTC.

V is TRBV18 and J is TRBJ1-6, with 9 bases matching TRBD1. V shed 4 bases and J 8 bases; nucleotides not matched to a gene: 6. The CDR3 runs to 15 residues. The germline V gene encodes CDR1 KGHSH and CDR2 LQKENI. CDR3 nucleotide sequence: TGTGCCAGCTCACTGCTGACAGGGGGAGATTCACCCCTCCACTTT. This translates into CASSLLTGGDSPLHF.

This chain links TRBV29-1 with TRBJ1-2, with TRBD1 matching 9 bases. J lost 3 bases, V lost 7 bases, and 3 bases had no gene match. Germline V gene data show CDR1 as SQVTM and CDR2 as ANQGSEA. The CDR3 length is 12 residues. The CDR3 DNA reads TGCAGCGCCGACAGGGGGTACTATGGCTACACCTTC. Its protein product is CSADRGYYGYTF.

This clone was observed once. The chain employs TRBV19 and TRBJ2-1, with TRBD1 matching over 8 bases. Unmatched junction bases numbered 7, after V lost 7 bases and J lost 2 bases. This CDR3 has 15 residues. Germline V CDR1 and CDR2: LNHDA, SQIVND (reference sequence). The CDR3 nucleotides are TGTGCCAGTACATCCGACAGGGGACCCTACAATGAGCAGTTCTTC. Its translation: CASTSDRGPYNEQFF.

V is TRBV7-8 and J is TRBJ1-1; 7 positions match TRBD1. Germline assignment: CDR1 SGHVS and CDR2 FQNEAQ. This CDR3 region has 15 residues. The junction had 7 bases not matched to a gene; V was cut back by 4 bases and J by 2 bases. The CDR3 here is CASSSYTGDNTEAFF. The CDR3 DNA reads TGTGCCAGCAGCTCCTATACAGGGGATAACACTGAAGCTTTCTTT.

This rearrangement joins TRBV5-4 to TRBJ2-6, with 10 positions matching TRBD2. Germline CDR1 and CDR2: SGHNT and YYREEE (reference sequence). This CDR3 comprises 17 residues. The V gene end was trimmed by 4 bases and the J gene end by 2 bases; junction bases not matched to a gene: 6. CDR3 loop: CASSVGLAAAGANVLTF. Here the CDR3 DNA reads TGTGCCAGCAGCGTAGGACTAGCGGCTGCTGGGGCCAACGTCCTGACTTTC.

The chain has TRBV27 and TRBJ1-4, with a tentative D call TRBD1 (5 bases). The CDR3 runs 14 residues. From germline, CDR1 is MNHEY and CDR2 SMNVEV (reference sequence). V gave up 3 bases and J gave up 3 bases, with 8 bases separating them. The CDR3 is CASSFQGANEKLFF. The CDR3 nucleotides read TGTGCCAGCAGTTTTCAAGGGGCTAATGAAAAACTGTTTTTT.

J is TRBJ2-7 and V is TRBV2, with D perhaps TRBD2 (5 bases). Trimming pared 11 bases from V and 4 bases from J, leaving 12 bases between. The CDR3 covers 11 residues. Germline CDR1 SNHLY, CDR2 FYNNEI. The CDR3 DNA reads TGTGCCCGTCGGTCGGGGTACGAGCAGTACTTC. The encoded protein is CARRSGYEQYF.

This clone has only one observation. The chain links TRBV11-1 to TRBJ2-3; TRBD1 aligns across 9 bases. Germline-derived CDR1 and CDR2 are SGHAT and FQDESV (reference sequence). The CDR3 loop spans 15 amino acids. V shed 4 bases and J 2 bases; nucleotides not matched to a gene: 4. CDR3 protein: CASSSGQGYTDTQYF. DNA of the CDR3: TGTGCCAGCAGCTCGGGACAGGGATACACAGATACGCAGTATTTT.

The chain couples TRBV7-9 to TRBJ2-1; 9 bases fit TRBD2. Germline lookup yields CDR1 SEHNR and CDR2 FQNEAQ (reference sequence). With 6 bases clipped from V and 7 bases from J, the junction kept 13 bases outside the gene matches. This CDR3 has 16 amino acids. CDR3 bases: TGTGCCAGCAGACAATCCGGGACTAGCCTCCCGAATGAGCAGTTCTTC. It codes for CASRQSGTSLPNEQFF.

This chain connects TRBV6-5 to TRBJ1-5, with 8 bases that match TRBD1. Germline CDR1 reads MNHEY; CDR2 reads SVGAGI. The CDR3 covers 15 residues. The junction had 8 bases not matched to a gene; V was cut back by 8 bases and J by 2 bases. This chain's CDR3 is CASGGDRYRNQPQHF. The CDR3 coding sequence is TGTGCCAGCGGCGGGGACAGGTACCGCAATCAGCCCCAGCATTTT.

V is TRBV5-4 and J is TRBJ2-6, with D maybe TRBD1 (6 bases). This CDR3 contains 16 residues. Per the germline V gene, CDR1 is SGHNT and CDR2 is YYREEE (reference sequence). With 4 bases removed from V and 0 bases from J, the gap between germline ends came to 11 bases. The CDR3 region is CASSGGQFSGANVLTF. DNA for the CDR3: TGTGCCAGCAGCGGAGGACAGTTCTCTGGGGCCAACGTCCTGACTTTC.

The chain combines TRBV7-2 with TRBJ2-6, with 8 nucleotides matching TRBD1. The germline V gene encodes CDR1 SGHTA and CDR2 FQGNSA. The V gene end was trimmed by 3 bases and the J gene end by 0 bases; junction bases not matched to a gene: 7. The CDR3 is made up of 18 amino acids. The chain's CDR3 is CASSLDRVKLSGANVLTF. The CDR3 bases are TGTGCCAGCAGCTTGGACAGGGTCAAACTCTCTGGGGCCAACGTCCTGACTTTC.